This is a list of T cell receptor beta chains from one sample in a study of T cell repertoires in cytomegalovirus infection. TCRdb reprocessed the reads via MiXCR and lists one record per CDR3 protein. The sample lists approximately 990,000 distinct CDR3 sequences; roughly 30% were seen once. Antigen specificity for these receptors is unknown. Specimen: cultured CD8+ T cells from PBMCs, collected from culture after CMV antigen stimulation. Receptors were obtained from a human donor in good health (CMV status not recorded). Some clones in this sample may be carry-over from other donors' samples. Each CDR3 is given with its conserved first and last residue. D genes are given only for firm matches. Clone size is given for some rows only: seen once, a few or many times, or a class if the clone is expanded.

>.|TRBJ1-2|TRBD1|TRBV6-5
TGTGCCAGCAGTTACTCGGGGACAGGGATCGGCGATGGCTACACCTTC
CASSYSGTGIGDGYTF
>few|TRBJ2-7|.|TRBV11-1
TGTGCCAGCAGCTTAACATCTGATAAGGTTCACGAGCAGTACTTC
CASSLTSDKVHEQYF
>few|TRBJ2-7|.|TRBV10-1
TGCGCCAGCAGCGGCGCAGAGAACTACGAGCAGTACTTC
CASSGAENYEQYF
>few|TRBJ2-1|TRBD1|TRBV5-6
TGTGCCAGCAGCTTCGGACAGGACAATGAGCAGTTCTTC
CASSFGQDNEQFF
>few|TRBJ2-1|.|TRBV6-5
TGTGCCAGCAGTTACGGGACGAAGGGCTGGGTCTTC
CASSYGTKGWVF
>.|TRBJ1-3|TRBD1|TRBV6-1
TGTGCCAGCAGTGATGGACAGGCGGCCACCATATATTTT
CASSDGQAATIYF
>many|TRBJ2-2|.|TRBV6-1
TGTGCCAGCAGCCACGGACAGTACACCGGGGAGCTGTTTTTT
CASSHGQYTGELFF
>few|TRBJ2-2|.|TRBV6-4
TGTGCCAGCAGTGACTCTACATCGAACACCGGGGAGCTGTTTTTT
CASSDSTSNTGELFF
>.|TRBJ2-1|.|TRBV9
TGTGCCAGCAGCGTAGGGGGGGGCTCCCACAATGAGCAGTTCTTC
CASSVGGGSHNEQFF
>few|TRBJ2-7|.|TRBV5-1
TGCGCCAGCAGATCCCCGGGACCTTACTACGAGCAGTACTTC
CASRSPGPYYEQYF
>many|TRBJ2-3|TRBD2|TRBV6-5
TGTGCCAGCAATACAAGACTAGCCCGCACAGATACGCAGTATTTT
CASNTRLARTDTQYF
>.|TRBJ1-1|.|TRBV5-6
TGTGCCAGCAGACGGTACAGGGTCACTGAAGCTTTCTTT
CASRRYRVTEAFF
>few|TRBJ1-6|TRBD1|TRBV7-9
TGTGCCAGCAGCTCAGGGGGGGGCAAAAATTCACCCCTCCACTTT
CASSSGGGKNSPLHF
>.|TRBJ2-7|TRBD1|TRBV23-1
TGCGCCAGCAGTTCCGACAGGGGACCACTCTACGAGCAGTACTTC
CASSSDRGPLYEQYF
>many|TRBJ2-1|TRBD2|TRBV7-2
TGTGCCAGCAGCGCGGGACTAGCGGGGGCCTACAATGAGCAGTTCTTC
CASSAGLAGAYNEQFF
>.|TRBJ2-5|.|TRBV4-3
TGCGCCAGCAGCCAAGATCTGGTGGGCTACGGGGGGCCGGAGACCCAGTACTTC
CASSQDLVGYGGPETQYF
>many|TRBJ2-7|TRBD2|TRBV7-2
TGTGCCAGCAGCTTAGGGAGAGCGGGGTTTACCTACGAGCAGTACTTC
CASSLGRAGFTYEQYF
>.|TRBJ2-1|.|TRBV10-3
TGTGCCATCAGTGAGTACGAGTGGGGGCCCTACGATGAGCAGTTCTTC
CAISEYEWGPYDEQFF
>many|TRBJ2-3|TRBD2|TRBV7-9
TGTGCCAGCAGCGAGGGGATACTAGCGGCGTTCACAGATACGCAGTATTTT
CASSEGILAAFTDTQYF
>.|TRBJ2-1|TRBD2|TRBV4-1
TGCGCCAGCAGCCAAGACCTAGCGGGGTTCTCCTACAATGAGCAGTTCTTC
CASSQDLAGFSYNEQFF
>many|TRBJ1-2|TRBD1|TRBV7-8
TGTGCCAGCAGCTTAGTGGGGACAGGGGGCTCAATCGACTACACCTTC
CASSLVGTGGSIDYTF
>few|TRBJ1-4|.|TRBV5-5
TGTGCCAGCAGCTTGTATGGGGGAGGTGGTGAAAAACTGTTTTTT
CASSLYGGGGEKLFF
>few|TRBJ2-1|TRBD2|TRBV6-2/TRBV6-3
TGTGCCAGCAGTTACTCCGGGCTAGCGGGGTACGGTGAGCAGTTCTTC
CASSYSGLAGYGEQFF
>.|TRBJ2-1|.|TRBV27
TGTGCCAGCAGTTTATTACTAGACGGTGAGCAGTTCTTC
CASSLLLDGEQFF
>few|TRBJ2-1|TRBD2|TRBV12-3/TRBV12-4
TGTGCCAGCAGTTTAGCGCTAGCGGGGGGGCTCAATGAGCAGTTCTTC
CASSLALAGGLNEQFF
>.|TRBJ2-3|TRBD1|TRBV28
TGTGCCAGCAGTTATGGCCCGGGACAGGGGAGCACAGATACGCAGTATTTT
CASSYGPGQGSTDTQYF
>.|TRBJ1-6|.|TRBV27
TGTGGCAGCACAAACCCCACCGCGGGGGCCAGCTCCTATAATTCACCCCTCCACTTT
CGSTNPTAGASSYNSPLHF
>.|TRBJ1-2|TRBD1|TRBV5-6
TGTGCCTGGAAAGGGGGCACGGATGGCTACACCTTC
CAWKGGTDGYTF
>.|TRBJ2-1|.|TRBV4-3
TGCGCCAGCAGCCAAGAAACTCACAATGAGCAGTTCTTC
CASSQETHNEQFF
>few|TRBJ1-6|.|TRBV12-3/TRBV12-4
TGTGCCAGCACCCCCTGCACACCCCTCCACTTT
CASTPCTPLHF
>.|TRBJ1-2|.|TRBV9
TGTGTCAGCATCTCCCGGGGCGGGGGCTACACCTTC
CVSISRGGGYTF
>few|TRBJ2-5|TRBD2|TRBV7-9
TGTGCCAGCAGCTTCTCCGGGACTAGTCCGAGAGAGACCCAGTACTTC
CASSFSGTSPRETQYF
>.|TRBJ1-5|TRBD1|TRBV5-6
TGTGCCAGCAGTCCGGGACAGATCCATCAGCCCCAGCATTTT
CASSPGQIHQPQHF